This T cell receptor beta chain was captured in a study of T cell responses to AZD1222 COVID-19 vaccine. Germline lookup yields CDR1 MNHEY and CDR2 SVGAGI. V was cut by 6 bases and J by 3 bases, with 11 bases left in between. The CDR3 spans 14 residues. The method was immunoSEQ multiplex PCR; TCRdb's version includes in-frame clones alone and lacks a portion of them. The sample lists around 180,000 clones, just under 90% occurring once. On this clone: Its antigen is unknown.

Points from the study as a whole: Reportedly, nearly half the spike-specific TCRs target unmutated variant regions. Samples come after the peak T cell response, not at day 14.

This receptor was identified in an adult in good health. Sequenced material: peripheral blood, taken on day 0 of AZD1222 vaccination. This chain links TRBV6-5 with TRBJ1-4, with D perhaps TRBD1 (6 bases). The CDR3 region has the DNA TGTGCCAGCAGCGCAGGGGAGCCTAATGAAAAACTGTTTTTT. The encoded protein is CASSAGEPNEKLFF.